This is a list of T cell receptor beta chains from one sample in a study of a mutant IDH1 vaccine in newly diagnosed glioma. Profiling relied on immunoSEQ multiplex PCR, and the TCRdb table lists in-frame clones only, not all of them. The sample holds around 30,000 clones, around 80% seen once. Their specific antigens are unknown. The sequencing used PBMCs, collected from a glioma patient whose treatment included an IDH1 peptide vaccine. The receptors were gathered from a woman under 30 with glioma. Both conserved end residues are part of each CDR3. The order of the fields is J gene, V gene, CDR3 protein.

J gene: TRBJ2-1
V gene: TRBV10-3
CDR3 protein: CAISELEYNPSNEQFF

J gene: TRBJ2-1
V gene: TRBV11-2
CDR3 protein: CASSLRGGDYYNEQFF

J gene: TRBJ2-7
V gene: TRBV19
CDR3 protein: CASSPIITGEQYF

J gene: TRBJ1-5
V gene: TRBV2
CDR3 protein: CASSVGSGKPQHF

J gene: TRBJ1-3
V gene: TRBV10-2
CDR3 protein: CASSVGNTIYF

J gene: TRBJ2-7
V gene: TRBV4-3
CDR3 protein: CASSQVGTGGSEQYF

J gene: TRBJ2-3
V gene: TRBV16
CDR3 protein: CASSQTTDTQYF

J gene: TRBJ1-5
V gene: TRBV19
CDR3 protein: CASKSLAGSNQPQHF

J gene: TRBJ2-1
V gene: TRBV14
CDR3 protein: CASSQYNEQFF

J gene: TRBJ1-1
V gene: TRBV19
CDR3 protein: CASSTGGPNTEAFF

J gene: TRBJ1-1
V gene: TRBV19
CDR3 protein: CASSIGNTEAFF

J gene: TRBJ1-1
V gene: TRBV7-6
CDR3 protein: CASSPDLTLVAEAFF

J gene: TRBJ1-2
V gene: TRBV5-6
CDR3 protein: CASSLDRANYGYTF

J gene: TRBJ1-3
V gene: TRBV7-8
CDR3 protein: CASSLMTGAGNTIYF

J gene: TRBJ1-5
V gene: TRBV5-8
CDR3 protein: CASSVNRDRGFQPQHF

J gene: TRBJ1-5
V gene: TRBV6-1
CDR3 protein: CATLQGMSNQPQHF

J gene: TRBJ2-3
V gene: TRBV2
CDR3 protein: CASNEGMGTDTQYF

J gene: TRBJ2-1
V gene: TRBV6-5
CDR3 protein: CASSILAGSYNEQFF

J gene: TRBJ2-1
V gene: TRBV6-1
CDR3 protein: CASSASSNEQFF

J gene: TRBJ1-5
V gene: TRBV2
CDR3 protein: CASSETAIPSGQPQHF

J gene: TRBJ1-1
V gene: TRBV7-7
CDR3 protein: CASSLDQGTEAFF

J gene: TRBJ2-5
V gene: TRBV19
CDR3 protein: CASSMTGGETQYF

J gene: TRBJ1-1
V gene: TRBV27
CDR3 protein: CASTPLGSGPMNTEAFF

J gene: TRBJ1-4
V gene: TRBV6-1
CDR3 protein: CASSEAGGTNEKLFF

J gene: TRBJ1-1
V gene: TRBV20-1
CDR3 protein: CSQSVGTEAFF

J gene: TRBJ2-1
V gene: TRBV6-5
CDR3 protein: CASSYSYRGAYNEQFF

J gene: TRBJ1-1
V gene: TRBV2
CDR3 protein: CASSEALGLAFF

J gene: TRBJ1-4
V gene: TRBV6-6
CDR3 protein: CASSRGTGLANEKLFF

J gene: TRBJ2-2
V gene: TRBV6-4
CDR3 protein: CASRGQGSTGELFF

J gene: TRBJ2-1
V gene: TRBV5-6
CDR3 protein: CASSTHGTERLLSYNEQFF

J gene: TRBJ2-7
V gene: TRBV19
CDR3 protein: CASSPPSGGVYEQYF

J gene: TRBJ2-1
V gene: TRBV7-6
CDR3 protein: CASSPKRMNSGFYNEQFF

J gene: TRBJ2-5
V gene: TRBV5-1
CDR3 protein: CASSLGGTSGQETQYF

J gene: TRBJ1-1
V gene: TRBV7-9
CDR3 protein: CASSLVKNTEAFF

J gene: TRBJ1-2
V gene: TRBV4-2
CDR3 protein: CASSTRQGRAYGYTF

J gene: TRBJ2-7
V gene: TRBV18
CDR3 protein: CASSQRGPPMEQYF

J gene: TRBJ2-7
V gene: TRBV7-2
CDR3 protein: CASSFEGYGTQYF

J gene: TRBJ2-6
V gene: TRBV19
CDR3 protein: CATRDRPGGANVLTF

J gene: TRBJ2-2
V gene: TRBV5-1
CDR3 protein: CASRWEGQTTGELFF

J gene: TRBJ2-3
V gene: TRBV6-6
CDR3 protein: CASSYEPSTDTQYF

J gene: TRBJ2-5
V gene: TRBV7-9
CDR3 protein: CASSVSQGRRETQYF

J gene: TRBJ1-1
V gene: TRBV10-3
CDR3 protein: CAISPDSLNTEAFF

J gene: TRBJ1-2
V gene: TRBV5-1
CDR3 protein: CASSSREHNGDGYTF

J gene: TRBJ2-3
V gene: TRBV4-3
CDR3 protein: CASSQDGLTADTQYF

J gene: TRBJ1-1
V gene: TRBV11-3
CDR3 protein: CASSLDLNTEAFF

J gene: TRBJ1-4
V gene: TRBV20-1
CDR3 protein: CSANLLEKLFF

J gene: TRBJ1-1
V gene: TRBV7-9
CDR3 protein: CASSLGDRGDTEAFF

J gene: TRBJ2-1
V gene: TRBV5-1
CDR3 protein: CASSLDGTPMNEQFF

J gene: TRBJ2-6
V gene: TRBV4-3
CDR3 protein: CASSQDGFDSGANVLTF

J gene: TRBJ2-4
V gene: TRBV7-2
CDR3 protein: CASSLEFIQYF

J gene: TRBJ1-1
V gene: TRBV15
CDR3 protein: CATSRGGNLGGPTEAFF

J gene: TRBJ1-1
V gene: TRBV5-4
CDR3 protein: CASSLGANTEAFF

J gene: TRBJ2-1
V gene: TRBV10-1
CDR3 protein: CASSKLGNGPQSSYNEQFF

J gene: TRBJ2-2
V gene: TRBV11-1
CDR3 protein: CASSLAAVTGELFF